The 16 T cell receptor beta chains below were found in one sample sequenced in a study of identifying expanded T cells in peripheral blood. This table comes from immunoSEQ multiplex PCR, and its TCRdb copy is limited to in-frame clones, with some not included. The sample carries about 130,000 clones, 80% to 90% recorded once. Specimen: blood. These receptors were obtained from a person between 18 and 70 years old in good health.

The J gene is TRBJ2-2, the V gene TRBV6-5; 10 bases fit TRBD1. V dropped 2 bases and J dropped 8; count of bases not matched to a gene: 8. Germline V CDR1 and CDR2: MNHEY, SVGAGI. This CDR3 is 16 amino acids long. In DNA form, the CDR3 reads TGTGCCAGCAGTTACCAACGGACAGGGGGGCCAGGGGAGCTGTTTTTT. Translating it yields CASSYQRTGGPGELFF.

The rearrangement uses TRBV4-2 and TRBJ2-6, with 7 bases identical to TRBD1. V was pared by 0 bases and J by 0 bases, with 5 bases of the junction left unmatched. This CDR3 contains 18 residues. The germline CDR1 and CDR2 sequences are LGHNA and YNFKEQ. The CDR3: CASSQEETGSSGANVLTF. Here the CDR3 DNA reads TGTGCCAGCAGCCAAGAGGAGACAGGGAGCTCTGGGGCCAACGTCCTGACTTTC.

The chain couples TRBV19 to TRBJ2-7; 7 bases line up with TRBD1. The V and J ends lost 5 bases and 0 bases, in that order; junction bases with no gene match: 7. The germline V gene encodes CDR1 LNHDA and CDR2 SQIVND (reference sequence). The CDR3 extends over 15 amino acids. Here the CDR3 reads CASSEGQVSSYEQYF. The DNA for the CDR3 is TGTGCCAGTAGTGAAGGACAGGTTAGCTCCTACGAGCAGTACTTC.

The chain is built from TRBV4-1 and TRBJ1-2; the match to TRBD1 covers 9 bases. V lost 2 bases, J lost 6 bases, and 16 bases stayed unmatched. CDR3 length: 18 amino acids. Germline V gives CDR1 MGHRA, CDR2 YSYEKL. CDR3: CASSQTGQGQEWRNGYTF. The CDR3 nucleotides read TGCGCCAGCAGCCAAACTGGACAGGGGCAAGAATGGCGTAATGGCTACACCTTC.

This sequence joins TRBV28 and TRBJ2-3; 7 nucleotides agree with TRBD1. The CDR3 is 14 residues long. Germline V gene lookup returns CDR1 MDHEN and CDR2 SYDVKM. J was trimmed by 1 base and V by 6 bases; bases with no gene match: 4. DNA for the CDR3: TGTGCCAGCAGCTACGGACAGGGCACAGATACGCAGTATTTT. Its protein is CASSYGQGTDTQYF. Full variable domain (missing parts from reference TRBV28 and TRBJ2-3): DVKVTQSSRYLVKRTGEKVFLECVQDMDHENMFWYRQDPGLGLRLIYFSYDVKMKEKGDIPEGYSVSREKKERFSLILESASTNQTSMYLCASSYGQGTDTQYFGPGTRLTVL.

The rearrangement links TRBV5-1 to TRBJ2-2; D uncertain. V was clipped by 0 bases and J by 5 bases, with 8 bases between them. This CDR3 has 14 residues. Germline lookup yields CDR1 SGHRS and CDR2 YFSETQ. The CDR3 here is CASSLADATGELFF. The CDR3 bases are TGCGCCAGCAGCTTGGCCGATGCTACCGGGGAGCTGTTTTTT. Looking up the rest from reference TRBV5-1 and TRBJ2-2 gives the full variable domain: KAGVTQTPRYLIKTRGQQVTLSCSPISGHRSVSWYQQTPGQGLQFLFEYFSETQRNKGNFPGRFSGRQFSNSRSEMNVSTLELGDSALYLCASSLADATGELFFGEGSRLTVL.

This chain links TRBV19 with TRBJ2-1, with unresolved D. This CDR3 spans 12 amino acids. Germline V gene data show CDR1 as LNHDA and CDR2 as SQIVND (reference sequence). V dropped 6 bases and J dropped 5 bases, with 8 bases sitting between them. CDR3 residues: CASRAPNNEQFF. The CDR3 nucleotides read TGTGCCAGTAGGGCTCCAAACAATGAGCAGTTCTTC.

The genes are TRBV4-2 and TRBJ2-2; the D call may be TRBD1 or TRBD2 (6 bases each). V lost 1 base, J lost 7 bases, and 10 bases lay in between. The CDR3 runs 14 residues. From germline, CDR1 is LGHNA and CDR2 YNFKEQ. CDR3 amino acids: CASSQGTAGGELFF. The CDR3 DNA sequence: TGTGCCAGCAGCCAAGGGACAGCGGGCGGGGAGCTGTTTTTT.

This sequence joins TRBV28 and TRBJ2-3, with 7 bases fitting TRBD2. CDR3 size: 15 residues. Trimming at V came to 4 bases and at J to 1 base, leaving 5 bases not matched to a gene. CDR1 is MDHEN, CDR2 SYDVKM, per germline. CDR3 sequence reads: CASSYTSVGTDTQYF. The CDR3 coding sequence is TGTGCCAGCAGTTACACTAGCGTGGGCACAGATACGCAGTATTTT.

This chain links TRBV5-8 with TRBJ2-1; D ambiguous. From germline, CDR1 is SGHTS and CDR2 YDEGEE. The V end lost 4 bases, the J end lost 1 base, and 9 bases lay between the germline ends. This CDR3 region has 14 residues. The CDR3 loop reads CASSPRPSYNEQFF. The CDR3, as DNA: TGTGCCAGCAGCCCTCGTCCGTCCTACAATGAGCAGTTCTTC. The variable domain in full, completed from reference TRBV5-8 and TRBJ2-1, reads EAGVTQSPTHLIKTRGQQATLRCSPISGHTSVYWYQQALGLGLQFLLWYDEGEERNRGNFPPRFSGRQFPNYSSELNVNALELEDSALYLCASSPRPSYNEQFFGPGTRLTVL.

The chain uses TRBV9 and TRBJ2-5; no firm D call. There are 12 residues in the CDR3. The V gene lost 1 base and the J gene lost 3 bases, with 4 bases spanning the gap. From germline, CDR1 is SGDLS and CDR2 YYNGEE. The CDR3, as DNA: TGTGCCAGCAGCGTATTAGAAGAGACCCAGTACTTC. Translating it yields CASSVLEETQYF.

The V call is TRBV6-5, the J call TRBJ2-3; D possibly corresponds to TRBD1 (6 bases). The CDR3 spans 14 residues. V was cut by 5 bases and J by 5 bases, with 14 bases left in between. Germline loops: CDR1 MNHEY, CDR2 SVGAGI. The CDR3 nucleotides read TGTGCCAGCAGTAACGACAGGATTGTAGATACGCAGTATTTT. It encodes CASSNDRIVDTQYF.

This clone was picked up one time. In DNA, the CDR3 is TGTGCCAGCAGCTTAGGCAGGGAACGTGAAGCTTTCTTT. Protein sequence: CASSLGREREAFF. This chain links TRBV7-8 with TRBJ1-1; D perhaps matches TRBD1 (5 bases). Germline lookup yields CDR1 SGHVS and CDR2 FQNEAQ. CDR3 length equals 13 residues. The V end lost 1 base, the J end lost 7 bases, and 10 bases lay between the germline ends.

In this sample, this clone turned up once. This chain links TRBV18 with TRBJ2-7, with 7 bases matching TRBD1. The DNA end favors TRBJ2-5, so the J call may be wrong. The CDR3 is made up of 14 amino acids. Germline lookup yields CDR1 KGHSH and CDR2 LQKENI. CDR3 sequence: CASSPDRAGETQYF. CDR3 sequence (DNA): TGTGCCAGCTCACCCGACAGGGCGGGTGAGACCCAGTACTTC.

This clone was counted between two and nine times. The same CDR3 arises from other DNA sequences in this sample as well. The V call is TRBV6-5, the J call TRBJ1-2; D is unclear. The CDR3 totals 14 residues. Trimming left V 0 bases short and J 2 bases short, with 7 bases between. Germline loops: CDR1 MNHEY, CDR2 SVGAGI. The CDR3 reads CASSYSGGNYGYTF. DNA for the CDR3: TGTGCCAGCAGTTACTCCGGCGGGAACTATGGCTACACCTTC.

Here the CDR3 reads CAIWEGGGDTQYF. The CDR3, as DNA: TGTGCCATCTGGGAGGGGGGCGGAGATACGCAGTATTTT. The chain joins TRBV10-3 to TRBJ2-3, with a possible D match to TRBD2 (7 bases). Germline V lookup: CDR1 ENHRY, CDR2 SYGVKD. This CDR3 has 13 amino acids. Trimming stripped 8 bases from V and 5 bases from J, with 14 bases between.